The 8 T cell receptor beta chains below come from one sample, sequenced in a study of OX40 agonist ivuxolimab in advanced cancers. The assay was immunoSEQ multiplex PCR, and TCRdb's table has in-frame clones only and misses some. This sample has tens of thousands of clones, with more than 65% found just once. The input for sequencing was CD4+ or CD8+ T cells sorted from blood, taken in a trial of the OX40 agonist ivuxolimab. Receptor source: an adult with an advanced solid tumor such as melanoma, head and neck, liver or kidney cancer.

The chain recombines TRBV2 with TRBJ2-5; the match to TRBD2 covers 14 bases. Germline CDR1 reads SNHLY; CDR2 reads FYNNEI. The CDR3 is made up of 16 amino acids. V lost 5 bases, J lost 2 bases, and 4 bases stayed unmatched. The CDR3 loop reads CASSSRTSGGQETQYF. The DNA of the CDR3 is TGTGCCAGCAGTTCGAGGACTAGCGGGGGGCAAGAGACCCAGTACTTC.

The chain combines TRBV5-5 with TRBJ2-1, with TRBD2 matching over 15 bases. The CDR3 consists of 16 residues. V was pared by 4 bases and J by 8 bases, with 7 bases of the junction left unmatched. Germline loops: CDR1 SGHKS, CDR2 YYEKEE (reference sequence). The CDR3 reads CASSPGTSGGRYEQFF. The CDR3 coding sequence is TGTGCCAGCAGCCCCGGGACTAGCGGGGGGCGTTATGAGCAGTTCTTC.

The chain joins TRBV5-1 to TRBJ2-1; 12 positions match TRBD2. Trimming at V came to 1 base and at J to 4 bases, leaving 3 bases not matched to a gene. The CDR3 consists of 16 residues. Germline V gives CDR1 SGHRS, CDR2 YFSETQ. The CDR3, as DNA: TGCGCCAGCAGCTTGAGTACTAGCGGGGGGTACAATGAGCAGTTCTTC. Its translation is CASSLSTSGGYNEQFF.

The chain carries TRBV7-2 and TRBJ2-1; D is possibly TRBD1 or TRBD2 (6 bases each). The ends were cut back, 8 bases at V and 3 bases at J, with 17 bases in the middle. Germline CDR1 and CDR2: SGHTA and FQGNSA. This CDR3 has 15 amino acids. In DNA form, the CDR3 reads TGTGCCAGCGCACTTGAGGGGGGCAGCTACAATGAGCAGTTCTTC. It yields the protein CASALEGGSYNEQFF.

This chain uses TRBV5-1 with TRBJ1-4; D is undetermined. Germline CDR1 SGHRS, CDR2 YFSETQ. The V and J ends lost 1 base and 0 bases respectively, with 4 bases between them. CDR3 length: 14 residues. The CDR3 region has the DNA TGCGCCAGCAGCTTGCAGACAACTAATGAAAAACTGTTTTTT. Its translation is CASSLQTTNEKLFF.

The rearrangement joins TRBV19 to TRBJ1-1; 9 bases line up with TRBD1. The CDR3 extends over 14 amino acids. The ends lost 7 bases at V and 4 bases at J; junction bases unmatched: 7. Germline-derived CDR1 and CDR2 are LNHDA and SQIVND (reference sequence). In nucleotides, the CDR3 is TGTGCCAGTATGCAGACAGGGGGTAGCACTGAAGCTTTCTTT. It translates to CASMQTGGSTEAFF.

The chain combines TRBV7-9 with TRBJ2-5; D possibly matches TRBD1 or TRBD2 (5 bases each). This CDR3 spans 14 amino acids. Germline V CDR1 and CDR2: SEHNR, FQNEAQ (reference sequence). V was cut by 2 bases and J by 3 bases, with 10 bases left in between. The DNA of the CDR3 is TGTGCCAGCAGCTTAAATGGGGGAGAAGAGACCCAGTACTTC. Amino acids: CASSLNGGEETQYF.

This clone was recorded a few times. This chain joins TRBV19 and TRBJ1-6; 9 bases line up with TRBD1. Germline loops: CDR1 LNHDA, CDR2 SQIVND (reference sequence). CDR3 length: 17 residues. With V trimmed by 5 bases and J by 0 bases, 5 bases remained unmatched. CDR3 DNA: TGTGCCAGTAGTCGTGGGACAGGGTCCTCCTATAATTCACCCCTCCACTTT. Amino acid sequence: CASSRGTGSSYNSPLHF.